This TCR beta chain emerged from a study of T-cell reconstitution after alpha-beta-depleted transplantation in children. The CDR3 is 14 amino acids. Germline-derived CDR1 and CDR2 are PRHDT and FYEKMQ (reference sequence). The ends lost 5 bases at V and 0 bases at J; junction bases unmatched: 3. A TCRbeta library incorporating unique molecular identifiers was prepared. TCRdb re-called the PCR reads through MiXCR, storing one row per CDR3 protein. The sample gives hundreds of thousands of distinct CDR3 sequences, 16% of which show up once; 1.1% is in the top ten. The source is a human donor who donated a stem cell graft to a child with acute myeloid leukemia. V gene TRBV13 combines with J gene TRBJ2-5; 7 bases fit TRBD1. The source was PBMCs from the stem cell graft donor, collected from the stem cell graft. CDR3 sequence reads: CASSHRGDQETQYF. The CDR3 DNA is TGTGCCAGCAGCCACAGGGGAGACCAAGAGACCCAGTACTTC.